This passage covers 11 T cell receptor beta chains from one sample sequenced in a study of blood T cell repertoires in COVID-19. Repertoires were generated with immunoSEQ multiplex PCR, while TCRdb's copy carries only in-frame clones and drops some. Of some 390,000 clones in the sample, 70% to 90% were seen once. The specimen sequenced was peripheral blood. The source is a woman aged 60-75 years with COVID-19, enrolled during active disease.

The rearrangement links TRBV4-1 to TRBJ2-7, with D perhaps TRBD1 (6 bases). CDR1 is MGHRA and CDR2 is YSYEKL in the germline V gene. V gave up 1 base and J gave up 1 base, with 14 bases separating them. This CDR3 has 16 amino acids. The CDR3 DNA is TGCGCCAGCAGCCAAGGACCCCACAGGGCGTCCTACGAGCAGTACTTC. Residues: CASSQGPHRASYEQYF.

The V and J genes are TRBV5-4 and TRBJ2-3, with TRBD2 matching 14 bases. CDR1 is SGHNT, CDR2 YYREEE, per germline (reference sequence). The CDR3 extends over 16 amino acids. After removal of 4 bases from V and 4 bases from J, the junction contained 5 bases not matched to a gene. CDR3 DNA sequence: TGTGCCAGCAGCCTAGGACTAGCGGGGGGATCAGATACGCAGTATTTT. It is translated as CASSLGLAGGSDTQYF. Using reference TRBV5-4 and TRBJ2-3 for the parts outside the CDR3, the full variable domain is ETGVTQSPTHLIKTRGQQVTLRCSSQSGHNTVSWYQQALGQGPQFIFQYYREEENGRGNFPPRFSGLQFPNYSSELNVNALELDDSALYLCASSLGLAGGSDTQYFGPGTRLTVL.

This chain uses TRBV18 with TRBJ1-1; D may be TRBD1 (5 bases). Germline CDR1 KGHSH, CDR2 LQKENI. The germline V and J ends were trimmed by 3 bases and 0 bases, with 14 bases remaining between them. This CDR3 has 16 residues. The CDR3 DNA follows: TGTGCCAGCTCACCGGGCGGGGGTCTCGTGAACACTGAAGCTTTCTTT. Protein: CASSPGGGLVNTEAFF.

V and J are TRBV11-2 and TRBJ1-1; TRBD1 agrees at 7 bases. Germline loops: CDR1 SGHAT, CDR2 FQNNGV. This CDR3 spans 15 amino acids. V lost 5 bases, J lost 8 bases, and 14 bases stayed unmatched. CDR3 sequence reads: CASSQVGQDGSEAFF. The CDR3 bases are TGTGCCAGCAGCCAGGTCGGACAGGACGGTTCGGAAGCTTTCTTT.

This chain uses TRBV27 with TRBJ2-2; D ambiguous. The ends were cut back, 6 bases at V and 0 bases at J, with 8 bases in the middle. The germline gives CDR1 MNHEY, CDR2 SMNVEV (reference sequence). The CDR3 sequence is 14 residues long. CDR3 region: CASRITPNTGELFF. In DNA form, the CDR3 reads TGTGCCAGCAGAATTACACCGAACACCGGGGAGCTGTTTTTT.

This clone was counted between two and nine times. The chain links TRBV29-1 to TRBJ2-1; TRBD2 matches 9 bases. The length of the CDR3 is 15 residues. J lost 5 bases, V lost 7 bases, and 12 bases had no gene match. Germline CDR1 reads SQVTM; CDR2 reads ANQGSEA. CDR3 in amino acids: CSAPGGLAGNNEQFF. DNA for the CDR3: TGCAGCGCCCCGGGTGGGCTAGCGGGGAACAATGAGCAGTTCTTC.

This clone was counted a few times. The rearrangement links TRBV4-2 to TRBJ1-3; D gene unclear. CDR1 LGHNA and CDR2 YNFKEQ come from the germline V gene. This CDR3 is built from 14 residues. Trimming removed 6 bases at V and 8 bases at J, with 17 bases between. CDR3 nucleotide sequence: TGTGCCAGCAGTACCCTTTTCGCGGAGGACACCATATATTTT. It specifies CASSTLFAEDTIYF.

This chain joins TRBV19 and TRBJ1-4; D may be TRBD1 (6 bases). The germline V and J ends were trimmed by 10 bases and 3 bases, with 18 bases remaining between them. The CDR3 contains 15 residues. Germline V gene lookup returns CDR1 LNHDA and CDR2 SQIVND (reference sequence). In DNA form, the CDR3 reads TGTGCCACCAATCTCCGGGACACTTCTAATGAAAAACTGTTTTTT. Translation gives CATNLRDTSNEKLFF.

The rearrangement links TRBV4-2 to TRBJ1-2; 8 nucleotides line up with TRBD1. The CDR3 length is 16 residues. Trimming at V came to 0 bases and at J to 2 bases, leaving 5 bases not matched to a gene. CDR1 and CDR2 (germline): LGHNA, YNFKEQ. CDR3 protein: CASSQDQDRENYGYTF. In DNA, the CDR3 is TGTGCCAGCAGCCAAGATCAGGACAGGGAAAACTATGGCTACACCTTC.

V and J are TRBV14 and TRBJ1-2, with TRBD1 matching over 7 bases. The germline gives CDR1 SGHDN, CDR2 FVKESK. The CDR3 has 15 residues. V trimming: 4 bases; J trimming: 8 bases; junction bases outside the gene matches: 13. For the CDR3, the DNA is TGTGCCAGCAGCCCTCACCAGGCAGGGGGTTACGGCTACACCTTC. Its translation is CASSPHQAGGYGYTF.

V gene TRBV28 combines with J gene TRBJ2-2; 7 nucleotides agree with TRBD1. Germline CDR1 and CDR2: MDHEN and SYDVKM. V lost 7 bases, J lost 2 bases, and 7 bases stayed unmatched. This CDR3 spans 15 amino acids. CDR3 sequence reads: CASIPGQLNTGELFF. For the CDR3, the DNA is TGTGCCAGCATTCCGGGACAGCTCAACACCGGGGAGCTGTTTTTT.